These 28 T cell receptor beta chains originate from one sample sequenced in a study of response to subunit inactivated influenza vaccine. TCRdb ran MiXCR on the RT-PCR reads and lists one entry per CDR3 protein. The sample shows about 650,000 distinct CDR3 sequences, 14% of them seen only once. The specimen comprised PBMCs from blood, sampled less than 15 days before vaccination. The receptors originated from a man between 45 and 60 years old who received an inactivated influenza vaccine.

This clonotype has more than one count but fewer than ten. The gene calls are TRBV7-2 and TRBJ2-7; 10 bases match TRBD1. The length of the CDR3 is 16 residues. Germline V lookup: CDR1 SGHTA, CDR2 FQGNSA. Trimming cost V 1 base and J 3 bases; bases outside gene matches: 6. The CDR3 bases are TGTGCCAGCAGCTTAGTGGGACAGGGGTATGGCTACGAGCAGTACTTC. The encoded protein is CASSLVGQGYGYEQYF.

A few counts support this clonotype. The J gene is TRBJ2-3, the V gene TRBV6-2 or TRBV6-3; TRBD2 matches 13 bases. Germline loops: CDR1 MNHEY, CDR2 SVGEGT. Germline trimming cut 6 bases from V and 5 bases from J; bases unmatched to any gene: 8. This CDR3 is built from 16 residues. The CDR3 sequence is CASSDGTSGAEDTQYF. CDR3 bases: TGTGCCAGCAGCGACGGGACTAGCGGGGCGGAAGATACGCAGTATTTT.

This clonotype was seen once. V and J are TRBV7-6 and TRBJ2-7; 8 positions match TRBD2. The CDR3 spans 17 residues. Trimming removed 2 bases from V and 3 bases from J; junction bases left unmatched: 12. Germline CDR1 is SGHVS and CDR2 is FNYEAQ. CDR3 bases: TGTGCCAGCAGCTTAATGTCGGGGGGGCCGATAATCTACGAGCAGTACTTC. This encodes CASSLMSGGPIIYEQYF.

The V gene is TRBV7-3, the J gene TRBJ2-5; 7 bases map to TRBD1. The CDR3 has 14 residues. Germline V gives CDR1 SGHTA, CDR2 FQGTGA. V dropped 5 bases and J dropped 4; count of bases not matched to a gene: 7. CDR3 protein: CASSPTTGAETQYF. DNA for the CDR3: TGTGCCAGCAGCCCCACTACAGGGGCAGAGACCCAGTACTTC.

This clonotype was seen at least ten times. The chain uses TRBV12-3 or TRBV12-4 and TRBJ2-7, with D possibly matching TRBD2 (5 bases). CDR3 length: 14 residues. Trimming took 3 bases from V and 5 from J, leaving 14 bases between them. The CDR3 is CASSFRDRPHEQYF. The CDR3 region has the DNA TGTGCCAGCAGTTTCCGGGATCGCCCCCACGAGCAGTACTTC.

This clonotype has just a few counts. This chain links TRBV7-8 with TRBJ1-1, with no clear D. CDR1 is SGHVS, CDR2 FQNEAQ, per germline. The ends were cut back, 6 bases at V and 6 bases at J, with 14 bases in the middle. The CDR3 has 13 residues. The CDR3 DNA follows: TGTGCCAGCAGAGTTTTAGGGAGAGCTGAAGCTTTCTTT. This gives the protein CASRVLGRAEAFF.

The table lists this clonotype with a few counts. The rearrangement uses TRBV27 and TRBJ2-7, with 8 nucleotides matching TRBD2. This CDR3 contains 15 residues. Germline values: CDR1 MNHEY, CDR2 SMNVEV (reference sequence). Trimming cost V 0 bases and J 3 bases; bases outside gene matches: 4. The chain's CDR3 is CASSLSISGSYEQYF. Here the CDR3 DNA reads TGTGCCAGCAGTTTATCGATAAGCGGGAGCTACGAGCAGTACTTC.

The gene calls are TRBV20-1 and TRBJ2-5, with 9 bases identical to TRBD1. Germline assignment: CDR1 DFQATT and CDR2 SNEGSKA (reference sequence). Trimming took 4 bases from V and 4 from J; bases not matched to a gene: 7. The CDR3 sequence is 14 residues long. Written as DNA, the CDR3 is TGCAGTGCTAAGACAGGGGGTACGCGAGAGACCCAGTACTTC. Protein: CSAKTGGTRETQYF.

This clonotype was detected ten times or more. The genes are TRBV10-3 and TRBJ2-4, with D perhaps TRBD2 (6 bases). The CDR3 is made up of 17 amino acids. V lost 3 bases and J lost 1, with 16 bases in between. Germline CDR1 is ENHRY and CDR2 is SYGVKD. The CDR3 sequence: CAISELAQGRAKNIQYF. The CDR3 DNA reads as TGTGCCATCAGTGAACTGGCGCAAGGGAGGGCCAAAAACATTCAGTACTTC.

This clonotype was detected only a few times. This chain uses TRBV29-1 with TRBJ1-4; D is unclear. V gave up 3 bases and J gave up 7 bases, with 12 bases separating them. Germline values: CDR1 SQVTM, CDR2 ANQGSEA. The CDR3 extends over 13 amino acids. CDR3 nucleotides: TGCAGCGTTGAGATAGGGTTTCGTGAAAAACTGTTTTTT. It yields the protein CSVEIGFREKLFF.

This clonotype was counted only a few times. CDR3 amino acids: CSVVRAVGTDTQYF. For the CDR3, the DNA is TGCAGCGTTGTCAGGGCCGTCGGCACAGATACGCAGTATTTT. The chain is built from TRBV29-1 and TRBJ2-3, with D possibly matching TRBD1 (5 bases). Germline assignment: CDR1 SQVTM and CDR2 ANQGSEA. Trimming took off 4 bases at V and 1 base at J, with 12 bases between the two ends. This CDR3 is 14 amino acids long.

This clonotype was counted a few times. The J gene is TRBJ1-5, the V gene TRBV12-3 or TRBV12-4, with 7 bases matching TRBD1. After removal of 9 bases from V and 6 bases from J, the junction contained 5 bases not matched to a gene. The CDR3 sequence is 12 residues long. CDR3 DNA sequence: TGTGCCAGTCAGGGGGGATTTCAGCCCCAGCATTTT. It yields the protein CASQGGFQPQHF.

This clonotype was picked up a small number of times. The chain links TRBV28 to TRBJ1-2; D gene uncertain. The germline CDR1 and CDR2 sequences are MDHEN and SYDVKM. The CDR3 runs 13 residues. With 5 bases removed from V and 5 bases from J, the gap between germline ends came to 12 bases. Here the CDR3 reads CASSPLYTYGYTF. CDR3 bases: TGTGCCAGCAGTCCTCTTTATACTTATGGCTACACCTTC.

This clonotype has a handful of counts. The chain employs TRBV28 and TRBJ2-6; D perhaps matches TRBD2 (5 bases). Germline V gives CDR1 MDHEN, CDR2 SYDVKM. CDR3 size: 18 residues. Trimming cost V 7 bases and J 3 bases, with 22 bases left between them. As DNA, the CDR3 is TGTGCCAGCACCCGCCCCGGTCTCCGGGGTTATGGGGCCAACGTCCTGACTTTC. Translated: CASTRPGLRGYGANVLTF. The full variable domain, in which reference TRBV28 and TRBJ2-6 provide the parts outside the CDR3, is DVKVTQSSRYLVKRTGEKVFLECVQDMDHENMFWYRQDPGLGLRLIYFSYDVKMKEKGDIPEGYSVSREKKERFSLILESASTNQTSMYLCASTRPGLRGYGANVLTFGAGSRLTVL.

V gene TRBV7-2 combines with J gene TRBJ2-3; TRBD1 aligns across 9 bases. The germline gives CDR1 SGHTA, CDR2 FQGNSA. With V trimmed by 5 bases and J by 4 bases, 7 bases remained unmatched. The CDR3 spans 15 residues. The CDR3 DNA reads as TGTGCCAGCAGCCACCGGGACAGGGTTGCAGATACGCAGTATTTT. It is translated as CASSHRDRVADTQYF.

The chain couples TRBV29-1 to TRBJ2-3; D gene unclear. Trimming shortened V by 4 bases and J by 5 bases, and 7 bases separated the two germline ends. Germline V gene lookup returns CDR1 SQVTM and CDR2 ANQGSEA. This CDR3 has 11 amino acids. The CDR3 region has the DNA TGCAGCGTTGGTCCGGGAGATACGCAGTATTTT. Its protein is CSVGPGDTQYF.

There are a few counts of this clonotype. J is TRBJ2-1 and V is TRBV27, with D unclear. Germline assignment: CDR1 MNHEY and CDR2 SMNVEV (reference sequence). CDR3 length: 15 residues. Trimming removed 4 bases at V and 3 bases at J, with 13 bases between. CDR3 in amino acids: CASSSEFSLYNEQFF. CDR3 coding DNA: TGTGCCAGCAGTTCCGAGTTTAGCCTCTACAATGAGCAGTTCTTC.

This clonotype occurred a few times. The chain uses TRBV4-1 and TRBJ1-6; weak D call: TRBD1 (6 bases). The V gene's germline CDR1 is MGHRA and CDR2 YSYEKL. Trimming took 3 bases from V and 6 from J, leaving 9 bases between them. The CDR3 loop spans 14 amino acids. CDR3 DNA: TGCGCCAGCAGCCAGTGGACAGCTAATTCACCCCTCCACTTT. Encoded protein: CASSQWTANSPLHF.

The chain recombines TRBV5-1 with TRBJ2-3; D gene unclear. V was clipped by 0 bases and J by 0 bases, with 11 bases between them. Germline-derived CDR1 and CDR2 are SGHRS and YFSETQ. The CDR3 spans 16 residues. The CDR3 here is CASSLASVPSTDTQYF. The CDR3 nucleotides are TGCGCCAGCAGCTTGGCTTCAGTACCAAGCACAGATACGCAGTATTTT.

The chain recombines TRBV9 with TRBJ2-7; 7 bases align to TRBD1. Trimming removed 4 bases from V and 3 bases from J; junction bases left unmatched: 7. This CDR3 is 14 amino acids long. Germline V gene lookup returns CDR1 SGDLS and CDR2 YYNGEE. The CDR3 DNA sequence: TGTGCCAGCAGCCCACAGGGGAGAGGCTACGAGCAGTACTTC. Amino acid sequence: CASSPQGRGYEQYF.

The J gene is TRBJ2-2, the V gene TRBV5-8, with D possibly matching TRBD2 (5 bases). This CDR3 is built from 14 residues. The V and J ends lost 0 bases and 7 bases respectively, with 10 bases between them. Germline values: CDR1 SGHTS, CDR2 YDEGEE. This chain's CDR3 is CASSLVAGDGELFF. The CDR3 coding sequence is TGTGCCAGCAGCTTGGTGGCGGGCGACGGGGAGCTGTTTTTT. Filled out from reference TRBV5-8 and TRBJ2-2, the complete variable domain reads EAGVTQSPTHLIKTRGQQATLRCSPISGHTSVYWYQQALGLGLQFLLWYDEGEERNRGNFPPRFSGRQFPNYSSELNVNALELEDSALYLCASSLVAGDGELFFGEGSRLTVL.

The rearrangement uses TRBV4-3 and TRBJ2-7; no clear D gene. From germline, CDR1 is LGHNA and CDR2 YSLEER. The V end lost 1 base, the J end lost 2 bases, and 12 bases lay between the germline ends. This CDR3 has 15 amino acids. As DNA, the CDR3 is TGCGCCAGCAGCCAAGGTTGGCATCTACCCTACGAGCAGTACTTC. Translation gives CASSQGWHLPYEQYF.

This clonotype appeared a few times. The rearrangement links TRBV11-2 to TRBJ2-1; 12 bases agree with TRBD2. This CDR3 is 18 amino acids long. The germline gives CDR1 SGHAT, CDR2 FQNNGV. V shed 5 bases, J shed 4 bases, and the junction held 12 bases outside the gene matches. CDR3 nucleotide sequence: TGTGCCAGCAGCCCAAAATCACGGACTAGCGGGGATTACAATGAGCAGTTCTTC. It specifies CASSPKSRTSGDYNEQFF. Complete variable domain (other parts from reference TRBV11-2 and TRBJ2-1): EAGVAQSPRYKIIEKRQSVAFWCNPISGHATLYWYQQILGQGPKLLIQFQNNGVVDDSQLPKDRFSAERLKGVDSTLKIQPAKLEDSAVYLCASSPKSRTSGDYNEQFFGPGTRLTVL.

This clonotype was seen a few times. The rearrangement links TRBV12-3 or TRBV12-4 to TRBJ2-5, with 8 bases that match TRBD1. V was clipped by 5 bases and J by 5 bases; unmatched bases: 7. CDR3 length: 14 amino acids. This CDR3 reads CASSGDRGVETQYF. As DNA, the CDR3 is TGTGCCAGCAGTGGAGACAGGGGCGTGGAGACCCAGTACTTC.

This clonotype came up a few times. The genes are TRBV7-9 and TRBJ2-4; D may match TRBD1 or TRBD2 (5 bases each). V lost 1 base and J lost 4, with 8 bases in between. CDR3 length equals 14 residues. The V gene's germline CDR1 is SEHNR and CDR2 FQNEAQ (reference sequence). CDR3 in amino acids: CASSLGDGKNIQYF. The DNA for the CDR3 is TGTGCCAGCAGCTTAGGGGACGGGAAAAACATTCAGTACTTC. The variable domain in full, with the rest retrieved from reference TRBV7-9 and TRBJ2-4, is DTGVSQNPRHKITKRGQNVTFRCDPISEHNRLYWYRQTLGQGPEFLTYFQNEAQLEKSRLLSDRFSAERPKGSFSTLEIQRTEQGDSAMYLCASSLGDGKNIQYFGAGTRLSVL.

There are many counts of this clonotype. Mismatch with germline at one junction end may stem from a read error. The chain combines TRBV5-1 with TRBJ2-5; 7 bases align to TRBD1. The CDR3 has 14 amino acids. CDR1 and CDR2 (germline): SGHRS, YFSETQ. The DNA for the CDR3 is TGTGCCAGCAGCTTAGACAGGGCCCAAGAGACCCAGTACTTC. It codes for CASSLDRAQETQYF.

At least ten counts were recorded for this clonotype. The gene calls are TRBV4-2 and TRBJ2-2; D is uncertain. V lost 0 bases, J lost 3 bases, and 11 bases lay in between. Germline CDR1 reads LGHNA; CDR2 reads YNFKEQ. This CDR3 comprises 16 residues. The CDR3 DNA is TGTGCCAGCAGCCAAGAGTTCCCCGCCGACACCGGGGAGCTGTTTTTT. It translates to CASSQEFPADTGELFF.

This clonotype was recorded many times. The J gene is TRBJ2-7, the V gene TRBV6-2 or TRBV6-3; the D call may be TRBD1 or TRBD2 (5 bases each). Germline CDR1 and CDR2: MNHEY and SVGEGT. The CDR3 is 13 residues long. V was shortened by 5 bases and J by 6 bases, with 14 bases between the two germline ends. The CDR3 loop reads CASSLVFGGEQYF. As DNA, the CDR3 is TGTGCCAGCAGTCTCGTGTTTGGGGGCGAGCAGTACTTC.